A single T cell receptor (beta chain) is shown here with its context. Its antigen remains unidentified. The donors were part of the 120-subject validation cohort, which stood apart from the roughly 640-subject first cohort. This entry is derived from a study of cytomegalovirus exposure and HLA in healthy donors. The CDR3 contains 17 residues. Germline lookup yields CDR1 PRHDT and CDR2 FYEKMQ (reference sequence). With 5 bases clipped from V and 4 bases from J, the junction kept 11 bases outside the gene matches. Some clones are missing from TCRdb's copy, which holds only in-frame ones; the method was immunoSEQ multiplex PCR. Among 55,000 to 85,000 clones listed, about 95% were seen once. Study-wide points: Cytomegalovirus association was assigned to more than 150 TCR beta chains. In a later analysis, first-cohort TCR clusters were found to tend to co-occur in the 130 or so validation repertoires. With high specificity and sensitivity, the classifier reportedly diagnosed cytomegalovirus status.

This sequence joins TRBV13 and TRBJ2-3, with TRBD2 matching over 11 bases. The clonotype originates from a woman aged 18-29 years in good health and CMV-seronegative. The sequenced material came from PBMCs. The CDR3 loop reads CASSRLAGGVASDTQYF. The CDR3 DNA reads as TGTGCCAGCAGCCGTTTAGCGGGGGGGGTCGCGTCAGATACGCAGTATTTT.